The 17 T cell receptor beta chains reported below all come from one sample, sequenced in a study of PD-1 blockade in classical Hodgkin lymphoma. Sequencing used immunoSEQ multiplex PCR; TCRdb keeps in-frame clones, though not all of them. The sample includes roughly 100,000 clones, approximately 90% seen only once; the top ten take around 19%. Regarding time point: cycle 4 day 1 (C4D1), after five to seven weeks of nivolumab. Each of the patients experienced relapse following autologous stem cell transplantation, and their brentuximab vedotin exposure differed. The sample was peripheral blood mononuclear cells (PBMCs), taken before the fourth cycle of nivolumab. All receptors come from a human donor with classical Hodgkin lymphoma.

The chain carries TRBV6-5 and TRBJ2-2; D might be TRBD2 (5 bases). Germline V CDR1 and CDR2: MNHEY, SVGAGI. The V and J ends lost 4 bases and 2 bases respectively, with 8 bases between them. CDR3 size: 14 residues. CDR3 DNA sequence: TGTGCCAGCAGTTCCGGGGTTAACACCGGGGAGCTGTTTTTT. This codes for CASSSGVNTGELFF.

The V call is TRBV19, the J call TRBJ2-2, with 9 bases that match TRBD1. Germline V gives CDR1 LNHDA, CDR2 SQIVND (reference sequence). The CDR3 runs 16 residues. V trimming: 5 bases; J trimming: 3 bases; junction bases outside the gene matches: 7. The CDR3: CASSGPGQGDTGELFF. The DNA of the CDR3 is TGTGCCAGTAGTGGACCGGGACAGGGAGACACCGGGGAGCTGTTTTTT.

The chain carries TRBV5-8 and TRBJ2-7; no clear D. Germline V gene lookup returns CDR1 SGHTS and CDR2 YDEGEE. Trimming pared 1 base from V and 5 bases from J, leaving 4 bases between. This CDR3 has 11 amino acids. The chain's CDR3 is CASSLLNEQYF. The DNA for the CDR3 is TGTGCCAGCAGCTTGTTGAACGAGCAGTACTTC.

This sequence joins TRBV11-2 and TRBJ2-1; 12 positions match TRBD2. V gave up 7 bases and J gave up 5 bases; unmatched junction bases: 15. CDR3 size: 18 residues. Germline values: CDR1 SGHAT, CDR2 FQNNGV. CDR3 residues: CASIEGLAGGLAHNEQFF. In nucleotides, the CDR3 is TGTGCCAGCATCGAGGGGCTAGCGGGAGGGCTAGCCCACAATGAGCAGTTCTTC.

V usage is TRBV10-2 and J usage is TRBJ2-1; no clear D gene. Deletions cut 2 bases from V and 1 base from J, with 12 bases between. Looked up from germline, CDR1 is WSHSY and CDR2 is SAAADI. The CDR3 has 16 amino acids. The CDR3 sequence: CASSERKGFSYNEQFF. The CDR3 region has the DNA TGCGCCAGCAGTGAGAGGAAGGGATTTTCCTACAATGAGCAGTTCTTC.

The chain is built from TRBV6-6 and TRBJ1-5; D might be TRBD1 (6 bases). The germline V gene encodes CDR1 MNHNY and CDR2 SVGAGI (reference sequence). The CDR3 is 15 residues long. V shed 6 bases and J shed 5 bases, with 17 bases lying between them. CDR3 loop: CASRPTRDTHQPQHF. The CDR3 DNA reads TGTGCCAGCAGGCCAACGCGGGACACCCATCAGCCCCAGCATTTT.

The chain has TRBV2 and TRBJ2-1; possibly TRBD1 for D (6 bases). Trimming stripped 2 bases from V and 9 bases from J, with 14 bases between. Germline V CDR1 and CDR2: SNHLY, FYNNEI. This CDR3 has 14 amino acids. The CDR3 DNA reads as TGTGCCAGCAGTGAAAGAAACAGGGAAGGTGAGCAGTTCTTC. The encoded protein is CASSERNREGEQFF.

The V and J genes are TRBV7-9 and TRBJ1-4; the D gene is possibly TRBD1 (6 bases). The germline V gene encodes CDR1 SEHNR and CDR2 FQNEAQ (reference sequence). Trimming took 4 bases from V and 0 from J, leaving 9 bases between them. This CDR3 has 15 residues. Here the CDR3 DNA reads TGTGCCAGCAGCTACTGGACAGCAACTAATGAAAAACTGTTTTTT. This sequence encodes CASSYWTATNEKLFF.

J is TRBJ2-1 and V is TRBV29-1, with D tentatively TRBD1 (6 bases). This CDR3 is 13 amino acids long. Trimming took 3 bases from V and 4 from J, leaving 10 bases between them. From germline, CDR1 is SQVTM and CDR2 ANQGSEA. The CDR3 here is CSVDLTGYNEQFF. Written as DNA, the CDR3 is TGCAGCGTTGATTTAACAGGGTACAATGAGCAGTTCTTC.

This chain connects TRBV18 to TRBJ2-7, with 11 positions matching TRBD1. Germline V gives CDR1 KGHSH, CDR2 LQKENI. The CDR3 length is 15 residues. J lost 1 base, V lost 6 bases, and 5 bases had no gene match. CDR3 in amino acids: CASSVGQGASYEQYF. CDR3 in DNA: TGTGCCAGCTCGGTCGGACAGGGGGCTTCCTACGAGCAGTACTTC.

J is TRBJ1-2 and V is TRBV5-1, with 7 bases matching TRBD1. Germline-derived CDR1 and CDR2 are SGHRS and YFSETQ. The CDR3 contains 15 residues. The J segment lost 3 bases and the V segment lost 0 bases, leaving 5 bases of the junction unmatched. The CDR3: CASSLATGVDYGYTF. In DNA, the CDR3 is TGCGCCAGCAGCTTGGCTACAGGGGTAGACTATGGCTACACCTTC.

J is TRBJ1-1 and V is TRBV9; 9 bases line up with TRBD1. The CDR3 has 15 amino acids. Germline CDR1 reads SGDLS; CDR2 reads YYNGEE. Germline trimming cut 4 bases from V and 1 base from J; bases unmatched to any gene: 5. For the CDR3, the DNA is TGTGCCAGCAGCTTCCGGACAGGGGCGAACACTGAAGCTTTCTTT. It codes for CASSFRTGANTEAFF.

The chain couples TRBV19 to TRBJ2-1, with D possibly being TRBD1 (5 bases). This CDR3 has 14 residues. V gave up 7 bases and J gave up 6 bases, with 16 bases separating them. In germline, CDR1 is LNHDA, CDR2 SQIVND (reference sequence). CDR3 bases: TGTGCCAGTACCCCGGACATCCCGGGCAATGAGCAGTTCTTC. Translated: CASTPDIPGNEQFF.

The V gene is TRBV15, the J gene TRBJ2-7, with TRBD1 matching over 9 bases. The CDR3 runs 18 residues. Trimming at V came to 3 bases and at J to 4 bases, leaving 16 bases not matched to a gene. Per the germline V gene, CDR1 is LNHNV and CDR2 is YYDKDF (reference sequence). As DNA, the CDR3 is TGTGCCACCAGCAGGGCTATCCGGGACAGGGTCCCCCCGTACGAGCAGTACTTC. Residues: CATSRAIRDRVPPYEQYF.

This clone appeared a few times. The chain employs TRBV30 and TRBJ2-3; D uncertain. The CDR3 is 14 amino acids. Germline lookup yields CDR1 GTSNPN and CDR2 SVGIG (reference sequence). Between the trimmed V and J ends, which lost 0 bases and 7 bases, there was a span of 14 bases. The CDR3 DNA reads TGTGCCTGGAGTGTGAACAGCCCGGGTTATACGCAGTATTTT. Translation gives CAWSVNSPGYTQYF.

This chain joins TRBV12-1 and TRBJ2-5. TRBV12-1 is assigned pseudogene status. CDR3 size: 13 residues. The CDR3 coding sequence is TGTGCCAGCAGCCCCCCTTGGGGGGAGACCCAGTACTTC. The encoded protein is CASSPPWGETQYF.

CDR3 sequence: CASSYTPLGSYEQYF. CDR3 bases: TGTGCCAGCAGCTATACCCCCCTCGGATCCTACGAGCAGTACTTC. The V gene is TRBV5-4, the J gene TRBJ2-7, with D unclear. CDR3 size: 15 residues. Germline V gene data show CDR1 as SGHNT and CDR2 as YYREEE (reference sequence). V was trimmed by 3 bases and J by 1 base, leaving 14 bases between them.